One and the same sample provided the 6 T cell receptor beta chains below, sequenced in a study of PD-1 blockade in classical Hodgkin lymphoma. Every single patient, without exception, relapsed after autologous stem cell transplantation, and brentuximab vedotin exposure varied. The data were produced by immunoSEQ multiplex PCR, yet TCRdb's version contains in-frame clones alone and is incomplete. The sample gives 95,000 or so clones, 75% to 90% of which show up once; more than 10% is in the top ten. The material sequenced was peripheral blood mononuclear cells (PBMCs), taken at baseline. The receptors derive from a human donor with classical Hodgkin lymphoma.

The chain couples TRBV7-8 to TRBJ2-2; tentatively, D is TRBD1 or TRBD2 (5 bases each). Germline V gene lookup returns CDR1 SGHVS and CDR2 FQNEAQ. The ends were cut back, 5 bases at V and 2 bases at J, with 15 bases in the middle. There are 16 residues in the CDR3. The CDR3 loop is CASSVPVGVNTGELFF. For the CDR3, the DNA is TGTGCCAGCAGCGTACCGGTGGGGGTCAACACCGGGGAGCTGTTTTTT.

This rearrangement joins TRBV21-1 to TRBJ2-5. TRBV21-1 is a recognized pseudogene. This CDR3 is built from 19 residues. This CDR3 reads CASSKGARGGTLPQETQYF. The DNA of the CDR3 is TGTGCCAGCAGCAAAGGGGCGCGAGGCGGGACACTACCTCAAGAGACCCAGTACTTC.

This clone was seen more than once but under ten times. V gene TRBV29-1 combines with J gene TRBJ1-1; D is uncertain. Trimming left V 7 bases short and J 0 bases short, with 12 bases between. This CDR3 region has 13 residues. From germline, CDR1 is SQVTM and CDR2 ANQGSEA. The CDR3 region is CSGLLRLNTEAFF. The CDR3 DNA sequence: TGCAGCGGCTTGCTTCGGTTGAACACTGAAGCTTTCTTT.

The CDR3 DNA sequence: TGTGCCAGCGACAGGGTTGGGGGTTCCTACGAGCAGTACTTC. Its protein is CASDRVGGSYEQYF. The rearrangement uses TRBV2 and TRBJ2-7, with 7 bases fitting TRBD1. V was clipped by 8 bases and J by 1 base; unmatched bases: 8. Germline V gene sequence: CDR1 SNHLY, CDR2 FYNNEI. CDR3 length equals 14 residues.

The chain has TRBV29-1 and TRBJ2-1; 8 bases fit TRBD1. Germline loops: CDR1 SQVTM, CDR2 ANQGSEA. The V segment lost 6 bases and the J segment 7 bases; nucleotides outside the gene matches: 8. The CDR3 totals 13 residues. CDR3 residues: CSVADRGGNEQFF. CDR3 bases: TGCAGCGTAGCCGACAGGGGAGGTAATGAGCAGTTCTTC.

The chain uses TRBV2 and TRBJ2-7; D is unclear. This CDR3 region has 13 residues. Trimming took off 6 bases at V and 10 bases at J, with 19 bases between the two ends. Germline assignment: CDR1 SNHLY and CDR2 FYNNEI. The CDR3 reads CASSYKTLETQYF. CDR3 in DNA: TGTGCCAGCAGCTATAAGACGCTAGAAACCCAGTACTTC.